This is a list of T cell receptor beta chains from one sample in a study of CD8+CD57+ T cells in acquired aplastic anemia. MiXCR, applied by TCRdb to the reads, yields one record per CDR3 protein. This sample yields over 150,000 distinct CDR3 sequences, of which roughly 63% are seen a single time; approximately 42% belongs to the top ten. The sample was sorted CD4+, CD8+, or CD8+CD57+ T cells (not recorded which) from PBMCs. The receptors shown here come from a human donor with aplastic anemia. The CDR3 runs from the conserved cysteine through the conserved F or W. D genes are given only for firm matches. Where a row states a size, it is once, few, many or the class of an expanded clone; other rows omit it.

v_call,j_call,d_call,clone_size,cdr3_nt,cdr3_aa
TRBV19,TRBJ1-1,.,.,TGTGCCAGTAGTCTACAGAGGAACACTGAAGCTTTCTTT,CASSLQRNTEAFF
TRBV2,TRBJ1-6,.,.,TGTGCCAGCAGTGAACTGTCCGGAGGGATCGTGAATTCACCCCTCCACTTT,CASSELSGGIVNSPLHF
TRBV7-9,TRBJ2-3,TRBD1,.,TGTGCCAGCAGCCACCGACAGGGGACAGATACGCAGTATTTT,CASSHRQGTDTQYF
TRBV6-1,TRBJ1-5,.,many,TGTGCCAGCAGTGACAACAGGGAGGTACAGCCCCAGCATTTT,CASSDNREVQPQHF
TRBV2,TRBJ2-7,TRBD2,.,TGTGCCAGCAGTGGCCAGCGGGGGGCCTACGAGCAGTACTTC,CASSGQRGAYEQYF
TRBV20-1,TRBJ1-2,.,few,TGCAGTGCTAGTCTCTTACGAGGCTACACCTTC,CSASLLRGYTF
TRBV5-1,TRBJ1-1,.,.,TGCGCCAGCAGCCAAGATCTGGGGAGGGAAGCTTTCTTT,CASSQDLGREAFF
TRBV12-3/TRBV12-4,TRBJ1-1,.,.,TGTGCCAGCAGTCCCACCGGCAGGACAAACACTGAAGCTTTCTTT,CASSPTGRTNTEAFF
TRBV2,TRBJ1-5,.,.,TGTGCCAGCAGTGACTACACAGAAGCTAAGCCCCAGCATTTT,CASSDYTEAKPQHF
TRBV7-9,TRBJ2-5,TRBD2,.,TGTGCCAGCAGCTCGTGGCTAGCGGGGGGATCAGAGACCCAGTACTTC,CASSSWLAGGSETQYF
TRBV19,TRBJ1-3,TRBD1,.,TGTGCCAGTAGGGGACAGGGAGGCTCTGGAAACACCATATATTTT,CASRGQGGSGNTIYF
TRBV2,TRBJ2-1,TRBD1,.,TGTGCCAGCATGGGACAGGGGACAGCTTACAATGAGCAGTTCTTC,CASMGQGTAYNEQFF
TRBV10-2,TRBJ2-7,TRBD1,many,TGCGCCAGCAGTTCGGACAGGGAAATCTACGAGCAGTACTTC,CASSSDREIYEQYF
TRBV5-5,TRBJ2-7,.,.,TGCGCCAGCAGCCCTAGGACCACTGACACGCAGTACTTC,CASSPRTTDTQYF
TRBV19,TRBJ2-5,TRBD2,.,TGTGCCAGTAGTTTTGGCCTAGCGGGACCTGGGGAGACCCAGTACTTC,CASSFGLAGPGETQYF
TRBV15,TRBJ2-2,.,.,.,CATSRETGARDEQYFGPGTGELFF
TRBV5-1,TRBJ2-5,.,.,TGCGCCAGCAGCTTGGATGGCATCCCGAGCCAAGAGACCCAGTACTTC,CASSLDGIPSQETQYF
TRBV20-1,TRBJ2-3,TRBD1,.,TGCAGTGCTAGGACAGGGTTGGGAGATACGCAGTATTTT,CSARTGLGDTQYF
TRBV20-1,TRBJ2-2,.,few,TGCAGTGCTAGGGAGGGCGGCGAAGGGCTGTTTTTT,CSAREGGEGLFF
TRBV10-3,TRBJ2-5,.,.,TGTGCCATCAGTGAGTTTCAGGGAGGCGAGACCCAGTACTTC,CAISEFQGGETQYF
TRBV7-9,TRBJ2-3,.,once,TGTGCCAGCAGCCCGGACGGAGGGGATACGCAGTATTTT,CASSPDGGDTQYF
TRBV29-1,TRBJ2-7,TRBD1,many,TGCAGCGTTGGGGGACAGTTCTACGAGCAGTACTTC,CSVGGQFYEQYF
TRBV2,TRBJ1-2,.,.,TGTGCCAGCAGTGCCTCAGGGGTAGTTAACTATGGCTACACCTTC,CASSASGVVNYGYTF
TRBV4-1,TRBJ2-5,TRBD2,few,TGCGCCAGCAGCCAAGGCGGGGCCAGGCGGGGGCAAGAGACCCAGTACTTC,CASSQGGARRGQETQYF
TRBV24-1,TRBJ2-1,TRBD2,.,TGTGCCACCAGTGATCCAGGGACTAGTGCGTACAATGAGCAGTTCTTC,CATSDPGTSAYNEQFF
TRBV2,TRBJ2-3,TRBD1,once,TGTGCCAGCAGTGGGGACAGGGGGACAGATACGCAGTATTTT,CASSGDRGTDTQYF